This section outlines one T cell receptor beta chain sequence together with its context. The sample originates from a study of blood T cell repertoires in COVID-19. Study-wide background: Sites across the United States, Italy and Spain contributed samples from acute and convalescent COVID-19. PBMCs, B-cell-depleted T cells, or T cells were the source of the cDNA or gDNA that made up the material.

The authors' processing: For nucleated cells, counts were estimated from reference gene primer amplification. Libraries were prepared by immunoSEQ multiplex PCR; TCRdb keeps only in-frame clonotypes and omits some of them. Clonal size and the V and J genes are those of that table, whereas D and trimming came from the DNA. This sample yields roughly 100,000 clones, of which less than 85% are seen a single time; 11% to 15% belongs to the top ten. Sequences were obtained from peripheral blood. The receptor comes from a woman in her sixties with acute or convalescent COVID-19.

CDR3 bases: TGTGCCAGCAGCTTAGGTTCCAGGGCTGGAAACACCATATATTTT. Its protein product is CASSLGSRAGNTIYF. V and J are TRBV7-2 and TRBJ1-3; D may be TRBD1 (5 bases). Germline CDR1 SGHTA, CDR2 FQGNSA. Trimming shortened V by 1 base and J by 2 bases, and 9 bases separated the two germline ends. The CDR3 sequence is 15 residues long.